This T cell receptor (beta chain) was sequenced in a study of technical replicates of blood from a few donors. The CDR3 spans 15 residues. Germline V gives CDR1 MGHRA, CDR2 YSYEKL. After removal of 1 base from V and 0 bases from J, the junction contained 3 bases not matched to a gene. The protocol was immunoSEQ multiplex PCR, while the TCRdb copy is restricted to in-frame clones and leaves out a portion. The profile shows about 14,000 clones, around 80% of them singletons. The origin of this receptor is a human donor in good health. J is TRBJ2-7 and V is TRBV4-1; 7 nucleotides agree with TRBD1. The sequenced sample consisted of PBMCs. The CDR3 nucleotides are TGCGCCAGCAGCCAAGGACAGGGCGACTCCTACGAGCAGTACTTC. Translating it yields CASSQGQGDSYEQYF.